Described below is a single T cell receptor beta chain sequence and its context. Method: immunoSEQ multiplex PCR; TCRdb's copy keeps in-frame clones and lacks some. The top ten clones hold around 2% of a sample with some 160,000 clones, roughly 80% of them seen once. These data originate in a study of cytotoxic CD8 clonotypes in ibrutinib-treated CLL. The germline V gene encodes CDR1 ENHRY and CDR2 SYGVKD. The CDR3 runs to 14 residues. V lost 3 bases and J lost 4; bases outside the gene matches: 4. Sequences were derived from PBMCs, sampled after 12 months of ibrutinib treatment. V gene TRBV10-3 combines with J gene TRBJ2-7, with 9 bases fitting TRBD1. The TCR originated in a human donor with chronic lymphocytic leukemia. DNA for the CDR3: TGTGCCATCAGTGATCCGGGACAGGGATACGAGCAGTACTTC. Encoded protein: CAISDPGQGYEQYF.